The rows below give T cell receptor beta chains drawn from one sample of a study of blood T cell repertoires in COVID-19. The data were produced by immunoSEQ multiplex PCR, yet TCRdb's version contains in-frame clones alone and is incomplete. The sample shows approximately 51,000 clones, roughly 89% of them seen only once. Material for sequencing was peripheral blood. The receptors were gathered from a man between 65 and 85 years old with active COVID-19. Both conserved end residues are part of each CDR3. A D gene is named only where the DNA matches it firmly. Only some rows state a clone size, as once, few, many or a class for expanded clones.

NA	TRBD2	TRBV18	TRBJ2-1	TGTGCCAGCTCTTGGACTAGCGGGGGCCCTAGCTCCTACAATGAGCAGTTCTTC	CASSWTSGGPSSYNEQFF
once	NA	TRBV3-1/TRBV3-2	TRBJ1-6	TGTGCCAGCAGCCAAGATATGAGGGCAGTCGGACCCCTCCACTTT	CASSQDMRAVGPLHF
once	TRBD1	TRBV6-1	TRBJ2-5	TGTGCCAGCAGTGCCGTCGAATTTTCGTGGACAGGCCAAGAGACCCAGTACTTC	CASSAVEFSWTGQETQYF
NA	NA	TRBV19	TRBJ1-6	TGTGCCAGTAGTACTACCATGATTTCACCCCTCCACTTT	CASSTTMISPLHF
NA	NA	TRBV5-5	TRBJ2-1	TGTGCCAGCAGCTTTATCCCCGACAATGAGCAGTTCTTC	CASSFIPDNEQFF
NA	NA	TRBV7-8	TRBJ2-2	TGTGCCAGCAGCTTAATGGCTAGGAACACCGGGGAGCTGTTTTTT	CASSLMARNTGELFF
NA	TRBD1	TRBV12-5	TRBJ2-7	TGTGCTAGTGGTCTAAACCCGGGACAGGGGAGCGAGCAGTACTTC	CASGLNPGQGSEQYF
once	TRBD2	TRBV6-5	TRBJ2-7	TGTGCCAGCAGTTACTCTGGAGCGGGGGGGCCATACGAGCAGTACTTC	CASSYSGAGGPYEQYF
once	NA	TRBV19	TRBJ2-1	TGTGCCCTCCTCCCCCTCTCCCGTGATGAGCAGTTCTTC	CALLPLSRDEQFF
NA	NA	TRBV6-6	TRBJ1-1	TGTGCCAGCAGGATGAGAACAGAGAAAACTGAAGCTTTCTTT	CASRMRTEKTEAFF
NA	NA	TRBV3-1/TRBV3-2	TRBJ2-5	TGTGCCAGCAGCCAAGTGATGAGGAGTGCGGAGACCCAGTACTTC	CASSQVMRSAETQYF
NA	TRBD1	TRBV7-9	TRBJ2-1	TGTGCCAGCAGCAGGGGACAGGGTTCCTACAATGAGCAGTTCTTC	CASSRGQGSYNEQFF
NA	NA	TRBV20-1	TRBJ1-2	TGCAGTGCTAGAGGGAGCATCTCGACCTTC	CSARGSISTF
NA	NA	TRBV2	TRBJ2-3	TGTGCCAGCAGATACAGGGCTACGCAGTATTTT	CASRYRATQYF
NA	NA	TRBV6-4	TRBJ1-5	TGTGCCAGCAGCAACCGAGGGGGAACTAGCAATCAGCCCCAGCATTTT	CASSNRGGTSNQPQHF
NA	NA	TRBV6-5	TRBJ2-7	TGTGCCAGCAAAAGACAGCTTGATTCCTACGAGCAGTACTTC	CASKRQLDSYEQYF
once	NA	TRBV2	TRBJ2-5	TGTGCCAGCAGGGGCTCGAGGGGGTCCCGGGGCCAAGAGACCCAGTACTTC	CASRGSRGSRGQETQYF
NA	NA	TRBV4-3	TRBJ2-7	TGCGCCAGCAGCCAAGACCCACAGGGCCCTATGGACGAGCAGTACTTC	CASSQDPQGPMDEQYF
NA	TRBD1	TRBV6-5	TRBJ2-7	TGTGCCAGCACTACAGGGGGCTTTGGCGAGCAGTACTTC	CASTTGGFGEQYF
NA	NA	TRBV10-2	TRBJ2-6	TGCGCCGGCAGACTTACTGGGGCCAACGTCCTGACTTTC	CAGRLTGANVLTF
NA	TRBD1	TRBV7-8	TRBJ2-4	TGTGCCAGCAGCTTAGTGGGGCAGGGGGCTTTGGGTAACATTCAGTACTTC	CASSLVGQGALGNIQYF
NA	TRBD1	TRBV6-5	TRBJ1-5	TGTGCCAGCATTAGGACAGGGAGGGTTCAGCCCCAGCATTTT	CASIRTGRVQPQHF
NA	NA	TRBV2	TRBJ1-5	TGTGCCAGCGAAGGGGGTAGTGGTCAGCCCCAGCATTTT	CASEGGSGQPQHF
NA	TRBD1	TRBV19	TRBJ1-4	TGTGCCAGTAGCGAGGGACAGAAACTGTTTTTT	CASSEGQKLFF
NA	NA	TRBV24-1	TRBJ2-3	TGTGCCACCAGTGATTTCGGGCTCAGGGGGGATCGCACAGATACGCAGTATTTT	CATSDFGLRGDRTDTQYF
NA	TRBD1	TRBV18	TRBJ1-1	TGTGCCAGCTCACCCGGACAGGACACTGAAGCTTTCTTT	CASSPGQDTEAFF
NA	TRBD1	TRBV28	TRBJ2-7	TGTGCCAGCAGTCCCGGACAGGGAACCTACGAGCAGTACTTC	CASSPGQGTYEQYF
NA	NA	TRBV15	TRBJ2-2	TGTGCCACCAGCAGAGTTCAGGAAGCCGGGGAGCTGTTTTTT	CATSRVQEAGELFF
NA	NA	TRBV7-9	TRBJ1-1	TGTGCCAGCAGCGTTTCCCCTATGAACACTGAAGCTTTCTTT	CASSVSPMNTEAFF
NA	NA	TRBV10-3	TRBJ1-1	TGTGCCATCAGTGAGTCGGCAGGGACAATGTTCACTGAAGCTTTCTTT	CAISESAGTMFTEAFF
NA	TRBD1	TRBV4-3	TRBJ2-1	TGCGCCAGCAGCCAGCAACGGTGGACAGGCGATTACAATGAGCAGTTCTTC	CASSQQRWTGDYNEQFF
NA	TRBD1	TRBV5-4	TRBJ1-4	TGTGCCAGCAGCTTGCAGGGGGCAACTAATGAAAAACTGTTTTTT	CASSLQGATNEKLFF
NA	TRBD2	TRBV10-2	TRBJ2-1	TGCGCCAGCACCCTTGGGGGACTAGCGGGGGCCAATGAGCAGTTCTTC	CASTLGGLAGANEQFF
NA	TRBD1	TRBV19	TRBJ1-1	TGTGCCAGTACCGGGACAGGGAGGCTGAACACTGAAGCTTTCTTT	CASTGTGRLNTEAFF
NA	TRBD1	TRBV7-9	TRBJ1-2	TGTGCCAGCAGCTTAGATTGGACAGGGCTTGAAGGGAACTATGGCTACACCTTC	CASSLDWTGLEGNYGYTF
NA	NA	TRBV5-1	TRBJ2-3	TGCGCCAGCAGCCCCTCCCGGGTCTCCGGCACAGATACGCAGTATTTT	CASSPSRVSGTDTQYF
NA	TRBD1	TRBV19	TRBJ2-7	TGTGCCAGTAGTCCCGGGACAGTTCTTACTTACGAGCAGTACTTC	CASSPGTVLTYEQYF
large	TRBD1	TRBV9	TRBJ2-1	TGTGCCAGCAGCGCCTTGGGACAGCGGATCGATGAGCAGTTCTTC	CASSALGQRIDEQFF
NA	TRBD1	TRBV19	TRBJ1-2	TGTGCCAGTAGTGAGGGACAGATCTATGGCTACACCTTC	CASSEGQIYGYTF
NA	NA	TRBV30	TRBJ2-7	TGTGCCTGGAGTTCAGCACCGGCTAGCTACGAGCAGTACTTC	CAWSSAPASYEQYF
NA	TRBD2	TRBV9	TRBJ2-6	TGTGCCAGCAGCCCTAGGGGAGGGGCTAGCGTCCTGACTTTC	CASSPRGGASVLTF
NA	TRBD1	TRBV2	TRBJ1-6	TGTGCCAGCAGCTACGGACAGGGGAGGTATAATTCACCCCTCCACTTT	CASSYGQGRYNSPLHF
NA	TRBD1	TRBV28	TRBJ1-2	TGTGCCAGCAGTTTAGACAGGGCGTTCTATGGCTACACCTTC	CASSLDRAFYGYTF
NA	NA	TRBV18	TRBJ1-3	TGTGCCAGCTCTCCCAAGACTGGAGACTCTGGAAACACCATATATTTT	CASSPKTGDSGNTIYF
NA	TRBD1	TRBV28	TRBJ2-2	TGTGCCAGCTCGGGTGGGACAGGGGTTACCGGGGAGCTGTTTTTT	CASSGGTGVTGELFF
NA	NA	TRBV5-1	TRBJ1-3	TGCGCCAGCACCTACGACTCGAAAAAAGGAAACACCATATATTTT	CASTYDSKKGNTIYF
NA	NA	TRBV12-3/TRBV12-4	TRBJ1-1	TGTGCCAGCAGACGACAGGAGAACACTGAAGCTTTCTTT	CASRRQENTEAFF
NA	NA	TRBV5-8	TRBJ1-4	TGTGCCAGCAGCTTACGACAGATTCTACTTGCAACTAATGAAAAACTGTTTTTT	CASSLRQILLATNEKLFF
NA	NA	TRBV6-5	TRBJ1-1	TGTGCCAGCAGAAGGAGCAGTACGACTTTCTTT	CASRRSSTTFF